This record looks at one TCR beta chain sequence and its context. This clone was found a few times. Which antigen it targets is not known. No per-base quality is available; no much larger clone lies one base away. These data belong to a study of beta chain features in type 1 diabetes listed by TCRdb under 2018. Broadly, across the study: No differences in mean age, gender distribution, total cell number or subset yield were found between patients and healthy donors. A total of 85 million to 110 million sorted cells were examined across all samples, and RNA yield correlated strongly with the number of cells per subset. In the study, TCRB repertoires of sorted circulating CD4+ T cell subsets from recently diagnosed type 1 diabetes patients were compared with those of matched healthy donors. Regulatory and stem cell-like memory subsets were isolated from only 8 patients and roughly 8 healthy donors, whereas naive and central memory subsets came from all 30 or so donors.

The entire amount of isolated RNA was reverse transcribed using the High Capacity cDNA Reverse Transcription Kit, so the sequenced TCRB transcripts were expressed ones. Naive, central memory and regulatory T cell samples underwent deep immunoSEQ sequencing, averaging about 3.57 million total reads per sample. Sorted cells were lysed in RLT buffer and RNA was extracted with DNase-treated RNeasy Micro or Mini kits, depending on cell number. Each cell subset was processed on its own to prevent cross-contamination, while patient and healthy donor samples were processed together. The immunoSEQ multiplex PCR was used to amplify TCRB sequences from cDNA, yielding 87-bp fragments that span the CDR3 region. Sequencing of the amplicons was done on the Illumina HiSeq platform. Per the original workflow: PCR bias was computationally corrected using synthetic template baselines, reads within Hamming distance 2 were collapsed, and singletons that could not be merged were discarded. Reads were aligned to IMGT to assign V, D and J genes, CDR3 length, and insertions or deletions at six rearrangement sites. Within each subset, clonotype counts were normalized to sorted cell number, after which true diversity and Gini coefficients were computed with the tcR R package. Repertoire sharing was quantified using the overlap coefficient calculated on TCRB nucleotide sequences. Out-of-frame TCRB sequences from naive cells were analyzed to stand in for the pre-selection repertoire. Imported from immuneACCESS, the table was reduced by TCRdb to in-frame sequences with V and J called. These copies leave out some clones; in studies compared against another copy, an unresolved V gene accounts for under half, and the cause of the remainder is not known. V, J and clone size are those of that table, while D and trimming were read from the DNA. Within this sample are around 140,000 clones, with under 11% of them counted one time only. The top ten hold roughly 1.4% of the sample.

Broader findings and caveats from the paper: Only small numbers of individuals were included in the HLA sub-analyses, which left unresolved whether HLA type had any influence on TCRB rearrangement. At VDJ recombination sites, patients with type 1 diabetes made fewer insertions and deleted more nucleotides, a pattern implying thymic rearrangement abnormalities. A moderate but significant shortening of TCRB CDR3 length was observed in type 1 diabetes patients in all four CD4+ subsets. PCR might favor shorter templates, but patient and control samples were amplified and corrected together, so any skew would affect both groups equally. Naive, central memory and regulatory TCRB repertoires appeared to be more alike among patients than among healthy donors. Because cDNA rather than genomic DNA was sequenced, highly expressing activated cells could have been over-represented, although no difference in activation and CD3 levels was found between groups.

A single peripheral blood draw of approximately 100 mL on average was collected from each donor into heparinised tubes. A BD FACSAria II and a panel including CD45RO, CCR7, CD25, CD127, CD95 and CD27 were used to sort naive, central memory, regulatory and stem cell-like memory CD4+ T cells. Every sorted population had a purity above 98%. PBMCs were isolated right away by Lymphoprep density gradient centrifugation and were stained directly, without culture. Samples were stained and sorted in pairs, with one healthy donor and one patient per experiment, so that batch effects were minimized. Trimming takes 3 bases off V and 7 bases off J; junction bases not matched to a gene: 5. From the germline V gene, CDR1 is SQVTM and CDR2 is ANQGSEA. From its cysteine to its phenylalanine, the CDR3 spans 13 amino acids. Only the CDR3 part of the read is kept: 39 bases, read in frame from the first base.

Sequenced input: naive CD4+ T cells from blood. Interpreted using the paper, the cell subset or site label stands for: true naive CD4+ T cells. The source of this sequence is a young man in good health. The rearrangement combines TRBV29-1 with TRBJ1-1, with 10 middle bases fitting TRBD1. The base sequence is TGCAGCGTTGATGCAGGACAGGGGGTTGAAGCTTTCTTT. This is translated as CSVDAGQGVEAFF.